This passage covers 13 T cell receptor beta chains from one sample sequenced in a study of cytomegalovirus exposure and HLA in healthy donors (dated by TCRdb to 2016 to 2017). The library was obtained by the immunoSEQ multiplex PCR assay. In its TCRdb copy, this immuneACCESS table keeps in-frame sequences only and misses some clones. Where compared with another copy, unresolved V genes explain less than half of these, and the others have no known cause. The sample table lists about 44,000 clones, approximately 94% of them with a count of one. The top ten constitute approximately 2.1% of the sample. The sequenced sample consisted of PBMCs. The receptors come from a woman under 30 in good health and CMV-seronegative.

This clone was seen more than once but under ten times. This sequence joins TRBV2 and TRBJ2-2; a possible D gene is TRBD2 (6 bases). The germline V gene encodes CDR1 SNHLY and CDR2 FYNNEI. This CDR3 contains 15 residues. V was shortened by 4 bases and J by 5 bases, with 14 bases between the two germline ends. The CDR3 loop is CASSASAQGTGELFF. The CDR3 nucleotides read TGTGCCAGCAGTGCTAGCGCCCAGGGTACCGGGGAGCTGTTTTTT.

This sequence joins TRBV9 and TRBJ2-7, with 13 bases lining up with TRBD2. The CDR3 is 16 residues long. From germline, CDR1 is SGDLS and CDR2 YYNGEE. V shed 4 bases and J 4 bases; nucleotides not matched to a gene: 8. The CDR3: CASSTSRTSGGYEQYF. DNA of the CDR3: TGTGCCAGCAGCACGTCCCGGACTAGCGGGGGTTACGAGCAGTACTTC.

The chain has TRBV5-5 and TRBJ2-1; D not resolved. This CDR3 contains 16 residues. V lost 1 base and J 0 bases, leaving 11 bases between the germline ends. Germline V gives CDR1 SGHKS, CDR2 YYEKEE (reference sequence). The CDR3 nucleotides are TGTGCCAGCAGCTTGTACTTCAAAAGCTCCTACAATGAGCAGTTCTTC. It encodes CASSLYFKSSYNEQFF.

The gene calls are TRBV4-2 and TRBJ2-7, with no clear D. The V gene lost 4 bases and the J gene lost 1 base, with 11 bases spanning the gap. The V gene's germline CDR1 is LGHNA and CDR2 YNFKEQ. The length of the CDR3 is 14 residues. This CDR3 reads CASSPFIGSYEQYF. Here the CDR3 DNA reads TGTGCCAGCAGCCCATTCATCGGGTCCTACGAGCAGTACTTC.

This clone was counted a single time. This rearrangement joins TRBV11-3 to TRBJ2-1; TRBD1 aligns across 7 bases. The CDR3 totals 15 residues. CDR1 SGHNT and CDR2 YENEEA come from the germline V gene. The J segment lost 3 bases and the V segment lost 2 bases, leaving 4 bases of the junction unmatched. The CDR3 reads CASSLRQGNYNEQFF. CDR3 DNA sequence: TGTGCCAGCAGCTTACGACAGGGCAACTACAATGAGCAGTTCTTC.

The chain uses TRBV29-1 and TRBJ2-2; a weak D match, TRBD1 (5 bases). V was shortened by 0 bases and J by 0 bases, with 11 bases between the two germline ends. From germline, CDR1 is SQVTM and CDR2 ANQGSEA. There are 16 residues in the CDR3. As DNA, the CDR3 is TGCAGCGTTGAAGATGCAGGGAATGCGAACACCGGGGAGCTGTTTTTT. Its translation is CSVEDAGNANTGELFF.

V usage is TRBV28 and J usage is TRBJ1-3, with D possibly TRBD1 on 6 matching bases. The CDR3 extends over 16 amino acids. The V and J ends lost 6 bases and 8 bases respectively, with 23 bases between them. Germline CDR1 reads MDHEN; CDR2 reads SYDVKM. CDR3 coding DNA: TGTGCCAGCAGCAAGATAGGGGGGGGGTTAGTGCACACCATATATTTT. This codes for CASSKIGGGLVHTIYF.

This chain connects TRBV7-9 to TRBJ2-2, with TRBD1 matching over 7 bases. CDR3 length: 16 amino acids. J lost 2 bases, V lost 4 bases, and 7 bases had no gene match. Germline V CDR1 and CDR2: SEHNR, FQNEAQ (reference sequence). The CDR3 bases are TGTGCCAGCAGCTCCGAGGACAGGCTAAACACCGGGGAGCTGTTTTTT. Its translation: CASSSEDRLNTGELFF.

The chain carries TRBV6-5 and TRBJ2-7, with TRBD1 matching over 8 bases. The CDR3 has 15 residues. Trimming at V came to 5 bases and at J to 2 bases, leaving 8 bases not matched to a gene. Germline V gives CDR1 MNHEY, CDR2 SVGAGI. The CDR3 nucleotides are TGTGCCAGCAGTAGACCAGGGGGCCGTACCTACGAGCAGTACTTC. Amino acids: CASSRPGGRTYEQYF.

This chain uses TRBV2 with TRBJ2-7, with TRBD1 matching 8 bases. The CDR3 is 13 residues long. V trimming: 6 bases; J trimming: 8 bases; junction bases outside the gene matches: 9. The germline CDR1 and CDR2 sequences are SNHLY and FYNNEI. This chain's CDR3 is CASSDRGISKQYF. Here the CDR3 DNA reads TGTGCCAGCAGCGACAGGGGTATAAGTAAGCAGTACTTC. The whole variable domain, filled in from reference TRBV2 and TRBJ2-7, reads EPEVTQTPSHQVTQMGQEVILRCVPISNHLYFYWYRQILGQKVEFLVSFYNNEISEKSEIFDDQFSVERPDGSNFTLKIRSTKLEDSAMYFCASSDRGISKQYFGPGTRLTVT.

The chain combines TRBV10-2 with TRBJ2-7; D might be TRBD2 (6 bases). CDR3 length equals 14 residues. V was shortened by 1 base and J by 2 bases, with 9 bases between the two germline ends. In germline, CDR1 is WSHSY, CDR2 SAAADI. The CDR3 sequence is CASSEFGGTYEQYF. CDR3 in DNA: TGCGCCAGCAGTGAGTTTGGGGGGACCTACGAGCAGTACTTC.

Only one count was recorded for this clone. The V and J genes are TRBV10-1 and TRBJ2-1; 9 nucleotides align to TRBD2. Trimming took 1 base from V and 0 from J; bases not matched to a gene: 7. This CDR3 region has 18 residues. Per germline, CDR1 WNHNN and CDR2 SYGVQD (reference sequence). As DNA, the CDR3 is TGCGCCAGCAGTGAGTTTCAGCGGGAGGCTTCCTCCTACAATGAGCAGTTCTTC. As protein: CASSEFQREASSYNEQFF.

This sequence joins TRBV5-1 and TRBJ2-5, with 15 bases matching TRBD2. The CDR3 covers 17 residues. The ends lost 4 bases at V and 2 bases at J; junction bases unmatched: 6. Per germline, CDR1 SGHRS and CDR2 YFSETQ. The chain's CDR3 is CASSPGLAGGTQETQYF. The CDR3 nucleotides are TGCGCCAGCAGCCCCGGACTAGCGGGAGGGACTCAAGAGACCCAGTACTTC.